Below, 28 T cell receptor beta chains from the same sample are listed, as sequenced in a study of OX40 agonist ivuxolimab in advanced cancers. This table comes from immunoSEQ multiplex PCR, and its TCRdb copy is limited to in-frame clones, with some not included. Counted here are 50,000 to 60,000 clones, less than 90% occurring once; the ten biggest clones make up 13% to 15%. Sequencing was performed on CD4+ or CD8+ T cells sorted from blood, taken in a trial of the OX40 agonist ivuxolimab. The receptors originated from an adult with an advanced solid tumor such as melanoma, head and neck, liver or kidney cancer.

In its sample, this clone was seen a few times. J is TRBJ1-1 and V is TRBV21-1; whether TRBD1, the table's D call, matches the DNA was not checked. TRBV21-1 is recorded as a pseudogene. This CDR3 region has 16 residues. CDR3 nucleotide sequence: TGTGCCAGCAGCAAAGGGACAGGAGGCATGAACACTGAAGCTTTCTTT. Translating gives CASSKGTGGMNTEAFF.

The CDR3 region has the DNA TGCGCCAGCAGCTTGGGTCTAACGGGGGAGACAGATACGCAGTATTTT. Protein: CASSLGLTGETDTQYF. V gene TRBV5-1 combines with J gene TRBJ2-3; weak D call: TRBD2 (6 bases). This CDR3 region has 16 residues. Trimming left V 0 bases short and J 3 bases short, with 14 bases between. Germline V gene data show CDR1 as SGHRS and CDR2 as YFSETQ.

The rearrangement links TRBV27 to TRBJ2-5, with D possibly matching TRBD2 (6 bases). V lost 0 bases and J lost 5, with 19 bases in between. This CDR3 region has 17 residues. Germline CDR1 and CDR2: MNHEY and SMNVEV (reference sequence). In DNA form, the CDR3 reads TGTGCCAGCAGTTTATCAGGGGTTGGAGGGGCTGGGGAGACCCAGTACTTC. Translated: CASSLSGVGGAGETQYF.

This chain connects TRBV6-4 to TRBJ2-5; 8 bases are shared with TRBD2. The CDR3 contains 14 residues. Trimming took 2 bases from V and 5 from J; bases not matched to a gene: 4. CDR1 is MRHNA and CDR2 is SNTAGT in the germline V gene. Written as DNA, the CDR3 is TGTGCCAGCAGTGACGCGGGGGGCGGTGAGACCCAGTACTTC. Translating gives CASSDAGGGETQYF.

This chain connects TRBV5-1 to TRBJ2-3; the match to TRBD2 covers 13 bases. Germline V CDR1 and CDR2: SGHRS, YFSETQ. J lost 4 bases, V lost 1 base, and 6 bases had no gene match. This CDR3 is built from 17 residues. CDR3 sequence: CASSLFGLAGASDTQYF. As DNA, the CDR3 is TGCGCCAGCAGCTTGTTTGGACTAGCGGGGGCCTCAGATACGCAGTATTTT. Drawing the rest from reference TRBV5-1 and TRBJ2-3, the complete variable domain is KAGVTQTPRYLIKTRGQQVTLSCSPISGHRSVSWYQQTPGQGLQFLFEYFSETQRNKGNFPGRFSGRQFSNSRSEMNVSTLELGDSALYLCASSLFGLAGASDTQYFGPGTRLTVL.

The chain couples TRBV7-3 to TRBJ2-7; either TRBD1 or TRBD2 may fit D (5 bases each). The CDR3 runs 20 residues. CDR1 and CDR2 from the germline V gene are SGHTA and FQGTGA. V dropped 3 bases and J dropped 3 bases, with 30 bases sitting between them. CDR3 sequence: CASSLSSVIGAQNLVYEQYF. Written as DNA, the CDR3 is TGTGCCAGCAGCTTGTCATCGGTGATCGGGGCCCAGAACTTAGTCTACGAGCAGTACTTC.

V gene TRBV4-3 combines with J gene TRBJ1-2; 9 nucleotides agree with TRBD1. The CDR3 has 15 amino acids. The V segment lost 4 bases and the J segment 2 bases; nucleotides outside the gene matches: 5. Per the germline V gene, CDR1 is LGHNA and CDR2 is YSLEER. CDR3 bases: TGCGCCAGCAGCCTCGGGACAGGGAGGAACTATGGCTACACCTTC. Its translation: CASSLGTGRNYGYTF.

This chain connects TRBV5-1 to TRBJ1-6, with 8 nucleotides matching TRBD1. V gave up 0 bases and J gave up 6 bases; unmatched junction bases: 14. Germline V gene data show CDR1 as SGHRS and CDR2 as YFSETQ. CDR3 length: 19 residues. The CDR3 sequence: CASSLDGQGVGVVNSPLHF. In DNA form, the CDR3 reads TGCGCCAGCAGCTTGGATGGACAGGGTGTGGGGGTTGTTAATTCACCCCTCCACTTT.

The genes are TRBV11-2 and TRBJ1-6, with a tentative D call TRBD1 (5 bases). V shed 3 bases and J shed 0 bases, with 12 bases lying between them. This CDR3 has 17 residues. CDR1 is SGHAT, CDR2 FQNNGV, per germline. Here the CDR3 DNA reads TGTGCCAGCAGCTTTGACAGTTTCGGCTCCTATAATTCACCCCTCCACTTT. This translates into CASSFDSFGSYNSPLHF.

V usage is TRBV19 and J usage is TRBJ1-1; D is uncertain. Germline V gives CDR1 LNHDA, CDR2 SQIVND (reference sequence). This CDR3 comprises 13 residues. V was cut by 5 bases and J by 6 bases, with 13 bases left in between. In DNA, the CDR3 is TGTGCCAGTAGTTCCCCCTTTAATGCTGAAGCTTTCTTT. Its translation is CASSSPFNAEAFF.

This clone has more than one count but fewer than ten. This chain connects TRBV11-1 to TRBJ1-2, with D perhaps TRBD1 (5 bases). The germline V gene encodes CDR1 SGHAT and CDR2 FQDESV (reference sequence). Between the trimmed V and J ends, which lost 1 base and 5 bases, there was a span of 11 bases. CDR3 length: 14 residues. Here the CDR3 DNA reads TGTGCCAGCAGCTTAGGGCAGGGTGGATATGGCTACACCTTC. Translated, it gives CASSLGQGGYGYTF.

The genes are TRBV4-3 and TRBJ2-7, with 7 bases lining up with TRBD1. The germline CDR1 and CDR2 sequences are LGHNA and YSLEER. The J segment lost 2 bases and the V segment lost 3 bases, leaving 10 bases of the junction unmatched. The CDR3 is 16 residues long. The CDR3 DNA reads as TGCGCCAGCAGCCACTCATACAGGGGAGTCACCTACGAGCAGTACTTC. Translating it yields CASSHSYRGVTYEQYF.

The rearrangement joins TRBV6-1 to TRBJ2-7, with a possible D match to TRBD1 (5 bases). This CDR3 spans 17 amino acids. V was cut by 0 bases and J by 4 bases, with 19 bases left in between. Germline CDR1 reads MNHNS; CDR2 reads SASEGT. This chain's CDR3 is CASSEALRTPSGYEQYF. The CDR3 nucleotides read TGTGCCAGCAGTGAAGCCCTCCGGACACCCTCTGGATACGAGCAGTACTTC.

The chain is built from TRBV7-6 and TRBJ1-1; D gene unclear. This CDR3 comprises 13 residues. Germline V gene data show CDR1 as SGHVS and CDR2 as FNYEAQ. Between the trimmed V and J ends, which lost 5 bases and 1 base, there was a span of 8 bases. This CDR3 is CASSQKGNTEAFF. CDR3 coding DNA: TGTGCCAGCAGCCAAAAGGGGAACACTGAAGCTTTCTTT.

V and J are TRBV5-1 and TRBJ2-3; 7 bases map to TRBD1. Trimming at V came to 4 bases and at J to 0 bases, leaving 5 bases not matched to a gene. The germline V gene has CDR1 SGHRS and CDR2 YFSETQ. The CDR3 is 15 amino acids. The CDR3 protein is CASSPGTASTDTQYF. CDR3 sequence (DNA): TGCGCCAGCAGCCCAGGGACAGCTAGCACAGATACGCAGTATTTT.

CDR3 in DNA: TGCGCCAGCAGCCAAGGGCCAGGGGGTCACACTGAAGCTTTCTTT. Amino acid sequence: CASSQGPGGHTEAFF. This rearrangement joins TRBV4-1 to TRBJ1-1, with 7 nucleotides matching TRBD1. The CDR3 runs 15 residues. Unmatched junction bases numbered 5, after V lost 1 base and J lost 3 bases. Germline V gene data show CDR1 as MGHRA and CDR2 as YSYEKL.

By share, this clone ranks as large. The chain joins TRBV29-1 to TRBJ1-1; 9 bases match TRBD1. The germline V gene encodes CDR1 SQVTM and CDR2 ANQGSEA. The CDR3 consists of 14 residues. Trimming cost V 6 bases and J 6 bases; bases outside gene matches: 11. CDR3 coding DNA: TGCAGCGTGAGCCCTGGACAGGGGTATCCTGAAGCTTTCTTT. It encodes CSVSPGQGYPEAFF.

The chain uses TRBV6-5 and TRBJ2-1; 7 nucleotides align to TRBD2. The CDR3 has 15 amino acids. J lost 0 bases, V lost 5 bases, and 4 bases had no gene match. Germline loops: CDR1 MNHEY, CDR2 SVGAGI. The CDR3 protein is CASSPSGHSYNEQFF. The CDR3 nucleotides are TGTGCCAGCAGTCCTAGCGGCCACTCCTACAATGAGCAGTTCTTC.

The chain recombines TRBV21-1 with TRBJ2-7; TRBD2 is taken as the D call from the table, unchecked against the DNA. TRBV21-1 constitutes a pseudogene. The CDR3 spans 12 residues. The CDR3 spells CAIREEGYEQYF. Written as DNA, the CDR3 is TGTGCCATTCGGGAGGAAGGCTACGAGCAGTACTTC.

This clone was seen only once. The chain carries TRBV6-6 and TRBJ2-1; 7 bases agree with TRBD2. The junction had 4 bases not matched to a gene; V was cut back by 2 bases and J by 9 bases. Per germline, CDR1 MNHNY and CDR2 SVGAGI (reference sequence). This CDR3 has 13 amino acids. This CDR3 reads CASSYTGLGEQFF. In nucleotides, the CDR3 is TGTGCCAGCAGTTACACCGGACTAGGTGAGCAGTTCTTC.

V gene TRBV7-6 combines with J gene TRBJ1-5, with 7 bases aligning to TRBD1. This CDR3 has 15 residues. CDR1 and CDR2 (germline): SGHVS, FNYEAQ. Germline trimming cut 3 bases from V and 1 base from J; bases unmatched to any gene: 3. The CDR3 spells CASSLGTASNQPQHF. The CDR3 nucleotides read TGTGCCAGCAGCTTGGGGACAGCGAGCAATCAGCCCCAGCATTTT.

This clone is a singleton in its sample. V is TRBV5-6 and J is TRBJ2-5; TRBD1 agrees at 7 bases. In germline, CDR1 is SGHDT, CDR2 YYEEEE. The V and J ends lost 4 bases and 1 base, in that order; junction bases with no gene match: 7. The CDR3 is 15 amino acids. CDR3 DNA: TGTGCCAGCAGCCCTGACAGGGCCATCCAAGAGACCCAGTACTTC. Its protein is CASSPDRAIQETQYF.

The V and J genes are TRBV27 and TRBJ1-1; TRBD1 might be the D (6 bases). V lost 1 base and J 8 bases, leaving 8 bases between the germline ends. The CDR3 spans 12 residues. Germline V gene lookup returns CDR1 MNHEY and CDR2 SMNVEV (reference sequence). In DNA, the CDR3 is TGTGCCAGCAGTTTATTGGGACAAGAAGCTTTCTTT. It codes for CASSLLGQEAFF.

The chain uses TRBV4-3 and TRBJ2-2, with 8 bases identical to TRBD1. Germline CDR1 and CDR2: LGHNA and YSLEER. The CDR3 runs 20 residues. The ends lost 0 bases at V and 0 bases at J; junction bases unmatched: 12. This chain's CDR3 is CASSQEGGGQAFSNTGELFF. The CDR3 bases are TGCGCCAGCAGCCAAGAAGGAGGGGGACAGGCCTTTTCGAACACCGGGGAGCTGTTTTTT.

The gene calls are TRBV5-1 and TRBJ2-2; D is ambiguous. V lost 1 base and J 1 base, leaving 5 bases between the germline ends. Germline V gene sequence: CDR1 SGHRS, CDR2 YFSETQ. This CDR3 is built from 14 residues. In DNA, the CDR3 is TGCGCCAGCAGCTTGCTCTGGAACACCGGGGAGCTGTTTTTT. Amino acid sequence: CASSLLWNTGELFF. Looking up the rest from reference TRBV5-1 and TRBJ2-2 gives the full variable domain: KAGVTQTPRYLIKTRGQQVTLSCSPISGHRSVSWYQQTPGQGLQFLFEYFSETQRNKGNFPGRFSGRQFSNSRSEMNVSTLELGDSALYLCASSLLWNTGELFFGEGSRLTVL.

This chain links TRBV5-6 with TRBJ2-7; either TRBD1 or TRBD2 may fit D (5 bases each). With 3 bases removed from V and 1 base from J, the gap between germline ends came to 17 bases. This CDR3 is 16 amino acids long. Germline CDR1 and CDR2: SGHDT and YYEEEE. This chain's CDR3 is CASSYPAGTESYEQYF. As DNA, the CDR3 is TGTGCCAGCAGCTACCCGGCCGGGACGGAGTCCTACGAGCAGTACTTC.

The chain is built from TRBV10-3 and TRBJ2-5; TRBD2 matches 11 bases. The V gene end was trimmed by 2 bases and the J gene end by 2 bases; junction bases not matched to a gene: 7. The CDR3 totals 17 residues. CDR1 and CDR2 (germline): ENHRY, SYGVKD. Written as DNA, the CDR3 is TGTGCCATCAGTGAGACCATAGCGGGGGGGCTGCAAGAGACCCAGTACTTC. Protein sequence: CAISETIAGGLQETQYF.

This rearrangement joins TRBV11-2 to TRBJ2-7; possibly TRBD1 or TRBD2 for D (5 bases each). Germline V lookup: CDR1 SGHAT, CDR2 FQNNGV. V lost 5 bases to trimming and J lost 2 bases, with 13 bases between them. The CDR3 is made up of 14 amino acids. CDR3 region: CASSPGPVTYEQYF. CDR3 bases: TGTGCCAGCAGCCCGGGGCCAGTAACCTACGAGCAGTACTTC. The entire variable domain, with the rest obtained from reference TRBV11-2 and TRBJ2-7, is as follows: EAGVAQSPRYKIIEKRQSVAFWCNPISGHATLYWYQQILGQGPKLLIQFQNNGVVDDSQLPKDRFSAERLKGVDSTLKIQPAKLEDSAVYLCASSPGPVTYEQYFGPGTRLTVT.